This T cell receptor (beta chain) was sequenced in a study of T cell changes during pregnancy in multiple sclerosis. Sequenced by immunoSEQ multiplex PCR; TCRdb stores in-frame clones only, minus some. The data hold some 85,000 clones, with 90% to 95% observed a single time. Germline V gene sequence: CDR1 SEHNR, CDR2 FQNEAQ (reference sequence). The CDR3 loop spans 13 amino acids. V was clipped by 5 bases and J by 3 bases, with 10 bases between them. The count of this clone is one. This clonotype originated in a female donor with multiple sclerosis, enrolled in a pregnancy study. The chain has TRBV7-9 and TRBJ2-5; weak D call: TRBD2 (6 bases). The source was peripheral blood, collected in the second trimester of pregnancy. In nucleotides, the CDR3 is TGTGCCAGCAGCCCCCGGGGGAAAGAGACCCAGTACTTC. This translates into CASSPRGKETQYF.